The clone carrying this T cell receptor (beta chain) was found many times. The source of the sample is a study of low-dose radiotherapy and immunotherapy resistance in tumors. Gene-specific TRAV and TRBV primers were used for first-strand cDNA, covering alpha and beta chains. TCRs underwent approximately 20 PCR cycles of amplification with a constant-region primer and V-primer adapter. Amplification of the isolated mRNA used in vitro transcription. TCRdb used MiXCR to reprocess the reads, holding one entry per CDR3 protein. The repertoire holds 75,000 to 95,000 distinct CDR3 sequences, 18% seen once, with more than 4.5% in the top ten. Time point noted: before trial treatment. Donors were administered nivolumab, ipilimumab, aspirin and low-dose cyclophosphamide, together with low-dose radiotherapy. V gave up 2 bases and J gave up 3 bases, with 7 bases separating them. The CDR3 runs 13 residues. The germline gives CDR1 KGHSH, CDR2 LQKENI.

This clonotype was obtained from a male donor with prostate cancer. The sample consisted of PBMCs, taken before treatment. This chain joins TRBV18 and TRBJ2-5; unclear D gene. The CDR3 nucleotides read TGTGCCAGCTCACCAGGGTCGGAAGAGACCCAGTACTTC. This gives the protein CASSPGSEETQYF.